One sample yielded the 31 T cell receptor beta chains listed below, sequenced in a study of cytotoxic CD8 clonotypes in ibrutinib-treated CLL. Libraries were prepared by immunoSEQ multiplex PCR; TCRdb keeps only in-frame clonotypes and omits some of them. Among approximately 150,000 clones, under 90% were seen once, and the ten largest hold about 4.3%. The sequencing here drew on PBMCs, taken after 24 months of ibrutinib treatment. The receptors originated from a human donor with chronic lymphocytic leukemia.

The chain joins TRBV5-1 to TRBJ1-1, with D uncertain. Germline loops: CDR1 SGHRS, CDR2 YFSETQ. The CDR3 is made up of 13 amino acids. V lost 0 bases and J 1 base, leaving 4 bases between the germline ends. Written as DNA, the CDR3 is TGCGCCAGCAGCTTGGATCCGAACACTGAAGCTTTCTTT. This sequence encodes CASSLDPNTEAFF.

The chain combines TRBV13 with TRBJ2-5; unclear D gene. This CDR3 region has 13 residues. Germline V CDR1 and CDR2: PRHDT, FYEKMQ (reference sequence). Trimming removed 4 bases at V and 5 bases at J, with 11 bases between. CDR3 nucleotide sequence: TGTGCCAGCAGCTGGGCGGCGGTGGAGACCCAGTACTTC. Translation: CASSWAAVETQYF.

The chain uses TRBV10-2 and TRBJ2-7; tentatively, D is TRBD2 (6 bases). Germline V gene data show CDR1 as WSHSY and CDR2 as SAAADI. V lost 2 bases and J lost 4, with 15 bases in between. The CDR3 spans 15 residues. This chain's CDR3 is CASSEIGGITYEQYF. The CDR3 DNA follows: TGCGCCAGCAGTGAGATTGGGGGGATTACTTACGAGCAGTACTTC.

This chain uses TRBV11-3 with TRBJ1-4, with D hard to call. V lost 5 bases to trimming and J lost 2 bases, with 18 bases between them. Germline V gene data show CDR1 as SGHNT and CDR2 as YENEEA. CDR3 length equals 17 residues. The CDR3 nucleotides are TGTGCCAGCAGCATTAGATACGGGGAACAGACTAATGAAAAACTGTTTTTT. Protein: CASSIRYGEQTNEKLFF.

The chain links TRBV11-2 to TRBJ1-1; 7 nucleotides line up with TRBD1. This CDR3 is built from 15 residues. Germline V CDR1 and CDR2: SGHAT, FQNNGV. After removal of 5 bases from V and 0 bases from J, the junction contained 6 bases not matched to a gene. CDR3 in DNA: TGTGCCAGCAGCCCTAGACAGGGATTGAACACTGAAGCTTTCTTT. This codes for CASSPRQGLNTEAFF. The full variable domain, rest sourced from reference TRBV11-2 and TRBJ1-1, is EAGVAQSPRYKIIEKRQSVAFWCNPISGHATLYWYQQILGQGPKLLIQFQNNGVVDDSQLPKDRFSAERLKGVDSTLKIQPAKLEDSAVYLCASSPRQGLNTEAFFGQGTRLTVV.

This chain links TRBV27 with TRBJ1-5; possible D gene TRBD1, 5 bases. From germline, CDR1 is MNHEY and CDR2 SMNVEV (reference sequence). The CDR3 has 15 amino acids. Trimming removed 3 bases at V and 4 bases at J, with 13 bases between. The CDR3: CASSFFGAHNQPQHF. CDR3 coding DNA: TGTGCCAGCAGTTTTTTTGGGGCCCATAATCAGCCCCAGCATTTT.

The chain carries TRBV18 and TRBJ2-1; 8 bases map to TRBD1. V dropped 1 base and J dropped 10; count of bases not matched to a gene: 6. This CDR3 comprises 14 residues. Germline assignment: CDR1 KGHSH and CDR2 LQKENI. CDR3 sequence: CASSPRPGGWEQFF. The CDR3, as DNA: TGTGCCAGCTCACCACGGCCAGGGGGCTGGGAGCAGTTCTTC.

This clone was detected a few times. V usage is TRBV6-1 and J usage is TRBJ1-3, with D possibly being TRBD1 (5 bases). Per the germline V gene, CDR1 is MNHNS and CDR2 is SASEGT. CDR3 size: 15 residues. Between the trimmed V and J ends, which lost 2 bases and 0 bases, there was a span of 8 bases. In nucleotides, the CDR3 is TGTGCCAGCAGTGAACCAGGGAGCTCTGGAAACACCATATATTTT. Its translation: CASSEPGSSGNTIYF.

The chain couples TRBV7-2 to TRBJ2-3; 7 bases agree with TRBD2. Germline V CDR1 and CDR2: SGHTA, FQGNSA. This CDR3 is 15 amino acids long. V shed 3 bases and J 4 bases; nucleotides not matched to a gene: 7. CDR3 amino acids: CASSFRGAGADTQYF. CDR3 coding DNA: TGTGCCAGCAGCTTTCGGGGCGCGGGAGCAGATACGCAGTATTTT.

V gene TRBV2 combines with J gene TRBJ2-3; possibly TRBD1 for D (6 bases). Per germline, CDR1 SNHLY and CDR2 FYNNEI. The CDR3 totals 14 residues. Trimming pared 6 bases from V and 0 bases from J, leaving 10 bases between. CDR3 sequence: CASRGGFSTDTQYF. The CDR3 DNA sequence: TGTGCCAGCAGAGGGGGATTTAGCACAGATACGCAGTATTTT. Variable domain in full (rest from reference TRBV2 and TRBJ2-3): EPEVTQTPSHQVTQMGQEVILRCVPISNHLYFYWYRQILGQKVEFLVSFYNNEISEKSEIFDDQFSVERPDGSNFTLKIRSTKLEDSAMYFCASRGGFSTDTQYFGPGTRLTVL.

The chain carries TRBV6-5 and TRBJ1-3; no definite D call. The CDR3 is 13 amino acids. V was pared by 6 bases and J by 2 bases, with 8 bases between. Per germline, CDR1 MNHEY and CDR2 SVGAGI. The CDR3 coding sequence is TGTGCCAGCAGCCGGATTACTGGAAACACCATATATTTT. Amino acid sequence: CASSRITGNTIYF.

The V gene is TRBV4-2, the J gene TRBJ2-1; 14 nucleotides line up with TRBD2. V lost 3 bases, J lost 6 bases, and 7 bases stayed unmatched. CDR3 length: 17 amino acids. From germline, CDR1 is LGHNA and CDR2 YNFKEQ. CDR3: CASSHIAGTSGGNEQFF. Written as DNA, the CDR3 is TGTGCCAGCAGCCACATAGCCGGGACTAGCGGGGGCAATGAGCAGTTCTTC.

V and J are TRBV4-3 and TRBJ2-2; D could derive from TRBD1 or TRBD2 (5 bases each). V was shortened by 6 bases and J by 3 bases, with 14 bases between the two germline ends. The CDR3 covers 15 residues. Germline V gives CDR1 LGHNA, CDR2 YSLEER. The CDR3 is CASRTSGTDTGELFF. The CDR3 DNA is TGCGCCAGCAGGACCTCCGGGACCGACACCGGGGAGCTGTTTTTT.

V usage is TRBV7-2 and J usage is TRBJ2-1, with 11 bases fitting TRBD2. This CDR3 contains 15 residues. The germline V gene has CDR1 SGHTA and CDR2 FQGNSA. J gave up 4 bases and V 4 bases, and 3 bases lay outside the gene matches. The CDR3 sequence is CASSSSGGRYNEQFF. The CDR3 DNA reads as TGTGCCAGCAGCTCTAGCGGGGGGAGATACAATGAGCAGTTCTTC.

The chain links TRBV2 to TRBJ1-5; TRBD1 matches at 8 bases. Trimming cost V 1 base and J 6 bases; bases outside gene matches: 5. The CDR3 has 15 residues. The germline CDR1 and CDR2 sequences are SNHLY and FYNNEI. DNA for the CDR3: TGTGCCAGCAGTGAAGAGGGACAGGAGAGTCAGCCCCAGCATTTT. This encodes CASSEEGQESQPQHF.

V is TRBV7-2 and J is TRBJ1-1; D is uncertain. Germline CDR1 is SGHTA and CDR2 is FQGNSA. Trimming pared 7 bases from V and 8 bases from J, leaving 2 bases between. The CDR3 extends over 8 amino acids. CDR3 in amino acids: CASTEAFF. CDR3 coding DNA: TGTGCCAGCACCGAAGCTTTCTTT. The full variable domain, in which reference TRBV7-2 and TRBJ1-1 provide the parts outside the CDR3, is GAGVSQSPSNKVTEKGKDVELRCDPISGHTALYWYRQSLGQGLEFLIYFQGNSAPDKSGLPSDRFSAERTGGSVSTLTIQRTQQEDSAVYLCASTEAFFGQGTRLTVV.

This sequence joins TRBV18 and TRBJ1-1, with D unclear. Germline values: CDR1 KGHSH, CDR2 LQKENI. V gave up 0 bases and J gave up 1 base, with 12 bases separating them. The CDR3 has 16 residues. The CDR3 DNA reads as TGTGCCAGCTCACCACCAGGCCCCACCGAGAACACTGAAGCTTTCTTT. Translated: CASSPPGPTENTEAFF.

The rearrangement joins TRBV5-6 to TRBJ2-3, with 9 bases fitting TRBD1. Germline CDR1 is SGHDT and CDR2 is YYEEEE. The CDR3 is 14 residues long. V shed 4 bases, J shed 6 bases, and the junction held 6 bases outside the gene matches. CDR3 sequence (DNA): TGTGCCAGCAGCGTGGACAGGGGTAGGGATACGCAGTATTTT. It translates to CASSVDRGRDTQYF.

This rearrangement joins TRBV29-1 to TRBJ2-7, with 13 bases lining up with TRBD2. Germline V lookup: CDR1 SQVTM, CDR2 ANQGSEA. V shed 4 bases and J 9 bases; nucleotides not matched to a gene: 15. There are 16 residues in the CDR3. DNA for the CDR3: TGCAGCGTTGGAGGGAGTCGACTAGCGGGAGGAGTAGGGCAGTACTTC. Translating gives CSVGGSRLAGGVGQYF.

V usage is TRBV10-3 and J usage is TRBJ2-2, with 13 bases identical to TRBD2. CDR1 and CDR2 from the germline V gene are ENHRY and SYGVKD. This CDR3 region has 16 residues. Losses at the gene ends were 5 bases for V and 6 bases for J; bases not matched to a gene: 6. The CDR3 DNA follows: TGTGCCATCAGTAATGGTACTAGCGGGAGGGCCGGGGAGCTGTTTTTT. Its protein product is CAISNGTSGRAGELFF.

Only one count was recorded for this clone. The chain employs TRBV10-3 and TRBJ2-1, with 16 positions matching TRBD2. The length of the CDR3 is 21 residues. The ends lost 0 bases at V and 1 base at J; junction bases unmatched: 9. CDR1 and CDR2 from the germline V gene are ENHRY and SYGVKD. The DNA of the CDR3 is TGTGCCATCAGTGAGTCGTTTGGGACTAGCGGGAGGGATTGGTCCTACAATGAGCAGTTCTTC. Its translation is CAISESFGTSGRDWSYNEQFF.

This clone was seen a few times. This sequence joins TRBV12-2 and TRBJ1-1; the table's D call, TRBD1, has no DNA check behind it. TRBV12-2 is described as a pseudogene. The CDR3 has 14 amino acids. CDR3 protein: CASRLGQPDTEAFF. The CDR3 nucleotides are TGTGCAAGTCGCTTAGGACAGCCGGACACTGAAGCTTTCTTT.

V gene TRBV6-5 combines with J gene TRBJ2-5; no definite D call. V was pared by 7 bases and J by 0 bases, with 15 bases between. Looked up from germline, CDR1 is MNHEY and CDR2 is SVGAGI. CDR3 length equals 15 residues. The CDR3 here is CASTTPTDHQETQYF. CDR3 nucleotides: TGTGCCAGCACCACCCCTACGGATCACCAAGAGACCCAGTACTTC.

In this sample, this clone turned up a few times. This chain uses TRBV6-5 with TRBJ1-2; D possibly corresponds to TRBD1 (6 bases). CDR3 length: 16 amino acids. Trimming shortened V by 4 bases and J by 3 bases, and 18 bases separated the two germline ends. CDR1 MNHEY and CDR2 SVGAGI come from the germline V gene. CDR3 protein: CASSSRGGGLYYGYTF. DNA of the CDR3: TGTGCCAGCAGTTCCCGGGGAGGGGGGCTGTACTATGGCTACACCTTC.

The genes are TRBV5-6 and TRBJ1-1, with TRBD1 matching 8 bases. This CDR3 has 14 amino acids. The germline V gene has CDR1 SGHDT and CDR2 YYEEEE. Unmatched junction bases numbered 6, after V lost 0 bases and J lost 8 bases. Written as DNA, the CDR3 is TGTGCCAGCAGCTTGGTCCCGACAGGGGAGGAAGCTTTCTTT. Translation gives CASSLVPTGEEAFF.

A few counts support this clone. This chain's CDR3 is CASGRRLYNEQFF. The CDR3 DNA reads TGTGCCAGCGGCAGGAGACTCTACAATGAGCAGTTCTTC. The rearrangement joins TRBV28 to TRBJ2-1; no clear D gene. V gave up 8 bases and J gave up 3 bases, with 11 bases separating them. The CDR3 sequence is 13 residues long. Germline-derived CDR1 and CDR2 are MDHEN and SYDVKM.

The rearrangement joins TRBV7-2 to TRBJ2-7; D unresolved. There are 14 residues in the CDR3. V lost 4 bases, J lost 0 bases, and 10 bases lay in between. Germline V gene data show CDR1 as SGHTA and CDR2 as FQGNSA. This CDR3 is CASSYRRNSYEQYF. The CDR3 coding sequence is TGTGCCAGCAGCTACAGAAGAAACTCCTACGAGCAGTACTTC.

The chain links TRBV12-5 to TRBJ2-3; 9 nucleotides align to TRBD2. Germline V gene sequence: CDR1 LGHNT, CDR2 FRNRAP. The CDR3 loop spans 15 amino acids. J was trimmed by 3 bases and V by 4 bases; bases with no gene match: 5. The CDR3 protein is CASGSLTSGTDTQYF. The DNA of the CDR3 is TGTGCTAGTGGTTCCTTGACTAGCGGTACAGATACGCAGTATTTT.

This clone was seen more than once but under ten times. The chain has TRBV4-2 and TRBJ2-7; TRBD2 matches at 12 bases. Looked up from germline, CDR1 is LGHNA and CDR2 is YNFKEQ. This CDR3 contains 15 residues. Trimming at V came to 5 bases and at J to 2 bases, leaving 4 bases not matched to a gene. For the CDR3, the DNA is TGTGCCAGCAGCAGCTGGACTAGCGGGGCCTACGAGCAGTACTTC. Its translation is CASSSWTSGAYEQYF.

The chain joins TRBV29-1 to TRBJ2-3, with TRBD2 matching 9 bases. V lost 4 bases and J lost 8; bases outside the gene matches: 10. The germline V gene has CDR1 SQVTM and CDR2 ANQGSEA. The CDR3 runs 14 residues. The CDR3 loop is CSVVKAGGPRTQYF. DNA for the CDR3: TGCAGCGTTGTCAAGGCGGGAGGGCCACGTACGCAGTATTTT.

The rearrangement links TRBV18 to TRBJ2-3; no definite D call. This CDR3 spans 12 amino acids. Trimming left V 1 base short and J 6 bases short, with 5 bases between. Germline lookup yields CDR1 KGHSH and CDR2 LQKENI. CDR3 region: CASSPRADTQYF. CDR3 DNA sequence: TGTGCCAGCTCACCACGGGCCGATACGCAGTATTTT.